These 25 T cell receptor beta chains came from one sample sequenced in a study of blood T cell repertoires in COVID-19. Only in-frame clones appear in the TCRdb table, and some are missing; sequencing was by immunoSEQ multiplex PCR. The table has 20,000 to 25,000 clones, roughly nine tenths seen once. The specimen was peripheral blood. These TCRs come from a man between 65 and 85 years old with acute or convalescent COVID-19.

The V gene is TRBV6-5, the J gene TRBJ1-3; no firm D call. This CDR3 has 15 residues. Germline V gene sequence: CDR1 MNHEY, CDR2 SVGAGI. Trimming stripped 6 bases from V and 4 bases from J, with 16 bases between. The CDR3 DNA sequence: TGTGCCAGCAGCCCGCGGGAGCAGCCAGGAAACACCATATATTTT. Translation gives CASSPREQPGNTIYF.

This chain links TRBV19 with TRBJ1-5, with a weak D call TRBD1 (5 bases). The germline V and J ends were trimmed by 2 bases and 4 bases, with 12 bases remaining between them. This CDR3 contains 15 residues. Per germline, CDR1 LNHDA and CDR2 SQIVND (reference sequence). The CDR3 sequence is CASSIMGGSNQPQHF. CDR3 sequence (DNA): TGTGCCAGTAGTATAATGGGGGGAAGTAATCAGCCCCAGCATTTT.

The chain combines TRBV15 with TRBJ2-3, with TRBD2 matching over 7 bases. CDR1 LNHNV and CDR2 YYDKDF come from the germline V gene (reference sequence). The V and J ends lost 3 bases and 0 bases, in that order; junction bases with no gene match: 6. This CDR3 spans 16 amino acids. CDR3 nucleotides: TGTGCCACCAGCAGCACCGCTAGCGGCAGCACAGATACGCAGTATTTT. This encodes CATSSTASGSTDTQYF.

This chain joins TRBV28 and TRBJ1-2; D call uncertain. V lost 2 bases and J 6 bases, leaving 10 bases between the germline ends. CDR1 is MDHEN, CDR2 SYDVKM, per germline. This CDR3 has 13 residues. This CDR3 is CASSLLGANGYTF. The DNA for the CDR3 is TGTGCCAGCAGTTTACTGGGAGCCAATGGCTACACCTTC.

This clone occurred a few times. The CDR3, as DNA: TGTGCCAGCAGCTCTGGGGCCGCCGGGTCCGAGCAGTACTTC. Translated: CASSSGAAGSEQYF. This chain uses TRBV7-9 with TRBJ2-7; a weak D match, TRBD1 (5 bases). The CDR3 has 14 residues. Deletions cut 4 bases from V and 6 bases from J, with 16 bases between. The germline CDR1 and CDR2 sequences are SEHNR and FQNEAQ (reference sequence).

The chain recombines TRBV18 with TRBJ2-1; weak D call: TRBD2 (5 bases). V was pared by 0 bases and J by 7 bases, with 13 bases between. CDR1 KGHSH and CDR2 LQKENI come from the germline V gene. The CDR3 is made up of 15 amino acids. CDR3 bases: TGTGCCAGCTCACCACCAACTCGGCCGGGGAATGAGCAGTTCTTC. It encodes CASSPPTRPGNEQFF.

This chain joins TRBV6-6 and TRBJ1-1, with D possibly being TRBD1 (5 bases). The germline V and J ends were trimmed by 8 bases and 6 bases, with 22 bases remaining between them. Per the germline V gene, CDR1 is MNHNY and CDR2 is SVGAGI (reference sequence). The CDR3 runs 15 residues. The DNA for the CDR3 is TGTGCCAGCGGGCCGGGACTGAAGGCGTTGGCTGAAGCTTTCTTT. This gives the protein CASGPGLKALAEAFF.

This clone is medium-sized (0.01 to 0.1%) within its sample. The gene calls are TRBV27 and TRBJ2-1; 7 nucleotides align to TRBD1. Trimming cost V 2 bases and J 12 bases; bases outside gene matches: 7. The CDR3 length is 13 residues. Per germline, CDR1 MNHEY and CDR2 SMNVEV (reference sequence). CDR3 loop: CASSLRGPEGQFF. The CDR3 coding sequence is TGTGCCAGCAGTTTAAGGGGGCCAGAGGGGCAGTTCTTC.

The chain carries TRBV19 and TRBJ2-7, with D possibly being TRBD2 (5 bases). The CDR3 covers 14 residues. V was shortened by 7 bases and J by 0 bases, with 13 bases between the two germline ends. CDR1 is LNHDA, CDR2 SQIVND, per germline (reference sequence). DNA for the CDR3: TGTGCCAGTAATAATGGGAGAGGCTCCTACGAGCAGTACTTC. Its protein is CASNNGRGSYEQYF. Supplemented by reference TRBV19 and TRBJ2-7, the full variable domain reads DGGITQSPKYLFRKEGQNVTLSCEQNLNHDAMYWYRQDPGQGLRLIYYSQIVNDFQKGDIAEGYSVSREKKESFPLTVTSAQKNPTAFYLCASNNGRGSYEQYFGPGTRLTVT.

The gene calls are TRBV18 and TRBJ1-2, with 8 bases aligning to TRBD1. CDR1 is KGHSH, CDR2 LQKENI, per germline. The CDR3 loop spans 14 amino acids. Unmatched junction bases numbered 7, after V lost 2 bases and J lost 8 bases. In DNA form, the CDR3 reads TGTGCCAGCTCACCATCAGGGGGCGCGGCAGGCTACACCTTC. Its translation: CASSPSGGAAGYTF.

The rearrangement links TRBV11-2 to TRBJ1-1; possibly TRBD1 for D (6 bases). The CDR3 spans 14 residues. Per the germline V gene, CDR1 is SGHAT and CDR2 is FQNNGV. V was shortened by 0 bases and J by 11 bases, with 16 bases between the two germline ends. The chain's CDR3 is CASSLDRGTLSAFF. The DNA of the CDR3 is TGTGCCAGCAGCTTAGATAGGGGGACCCTTTCGGCTTTCTTT.

The chain combines TRBV5-4 with TRBJ2-3; 9 bases map to TRBD1. The junction had 2 bases not matched to a gene; V was cut back by 2 bases and J by 7 bases. The CDR3 extends over 13 amino acids. Germline-derived CDR1 and CDR2 are SGHNT and YYREEE (reference sequence). CDR3 DNA: TGTGCCAGCAGCTTAACAGGGGGCCATACGCAGTATTTT. This codes for CASSLTGGHTQYF.

The chain has TRBV9 and TRBJ1-1; 8 positions agree with TRBD1. The germline CDR1 and CDR2 sequences are SGDLS and YYNGEE. This CDR3 contains 15 residues. The J segment lost 2 bases and the V segment lost 4 bases, leaving 7 bases of the junction unmatched. The CDR3 DNA reads TGTGCCAGCAGCCCGAGGACAGGGCTTAACACTGAAGCTTTCTTT. This gives the protein CASSPRTGLNTEAFF.

The chain uses TRBV4-1 and TRBJ2-7; D remains unclear. The germline CDR1 and CDR2 sequences are MGHRA and YSYEKL. The CDR3 runs 17 residues. Trimming left V 0 bases short and J 3 bases short, with 18 bases between. CDR3 residues: CASSQDPTLTEFYEQYF. Here the CDR3 DNA reads TGCGCCAGCAGCCAAGACCCGACATTAACCGAATTCTACGAGCAGTACTTC.

This chain joins TRBV6-5 and TRBJ2-1, with D perhaps matching TRBD2 (6 bases). The germline gives CDR1 MNHEY, CDR2 SVGAGI. With 2 bases removed from V and 7 bases from J, the gap between germline ends came to 15 bases. CDR3 length: 15 amino acids. The CDR3 nucleotides read TGTGCCAGCAGTTACGGTGGAGGGAGCTGGAATGAGCAGTTCTTC. This sequence encodes CASSYGGGSWNEQFF.

This chain connects TRBV2 to TRBJ2-2; D possibly corresponds to TRBD2 (6 bases). V dropped 8 bases and J dropped 2 bases, with 12 bases sitting between them. This CDR3 has 14 residues. Germline V gene lookup returns CDR1 SNHLY and CDR2 FYNNEI. The CDR3 loop reads CASGREVNTGELFF. The CDR3 region has the DNA TGTGCCAGCGGGCGGGAAGTTAACACCGGGGAGCTGTTTTTT.

The chain uses TRBV29-1 and TRBJ1-2; a weak D match, TRBD1 (6 bases). In germline, CDR1 is SQVTM, CDR2 ANQGSEA. The CDR3 length is 12 residues. The V end lost 2 bases, the J end lost 6 bases, and 10 bases lay between the germline ends. The CDR3 reads CSVELDRNGYTF. As DNA, the CDR3 is TGCAGCGTTGAATTAGACAGGAATGGCTACACCTTC.

This clone was observed a few times. The rearrangement joins TRBV2 to TRBJ1-4, with 8 nucleotides matching TRBD1. The germline V gene encodes CDR1 SNHLY and CDR2 FYNNEI. V shed 4 bases and J 4 bases; nucleotides not matched to a gene: 5. The CDR3 length is 15 residues. CDR3 sequence: CASSADRGGNEKLFF. CDR3 nucleotide sequence: TGTGCCAGCAGTGCTGACAGGGGCGGTAATGAAAAACTGTTTTTT.

J is TRBJ2-5 and V is TRBV4-1; D perhaps matches TRBD1 (6 bases). The V gene's germline CDR1 is MGHRA and CDR2 YSYEKL. The V end was cut by 4 bases, the J end by 1 base, with 7 bases between. The CDR3 is 13 amino acids. This CDR3 reads CASSPQGQETQYF. CDR3 nucleotides: TGCGCCAGCAGCCCACAGGGCCAAGAGACCCAGTACTTC.

V usage is TRBV28 and J usage is TRBJ2-1, with 7 bases matching TRBD1. CDR1 is MDHEN, CDR2 SYDVKM, per germline. The ends lost 5 bases at V and 9 bases at J; junction bases unmatched: 4. This CDR3 has 12 amino acids. DNA for the CDR3: TGTGCCAGCAGTGACAGGGCTATTGAGCAGTTCTTC. Translating it yields CASSDRAIEQFF.

The chain couples TRBV5-1 to TRBJ1-4; 10 bases map to TRBD1. The V segment lost 4 bases and the J segment 8 bases; nucleotides outside the gene matches: 5. The CDR3 totals 14 residues. Germline values: CDR1 SGHRS, CDR2 YFSETQ. The CDR3 DNA reads TGCGCCAGCAGCATAGGGACAGGGGAGGAAAAACTGTTTTTT. Translating gives CASSIGTGEEKLFF.

This chain links TRBV6-5 with TRBJ2-7; possible D gene TRBD1, 6 bases. V shed 6 bases and J shed 3 bases, with 12 bases lying between them. CDR3 length equals 13 residues. Looked up from germline, CDR1 is MNHEY and CDR2 is SVGAGI. The CDR3 DNA reads as TGTGCCAGCAGAGCAGGGGCGATCTACGAGCAGTACTTC. Its protein product is CASRAGAIYEQYF.

The rearrangement links TRBV7-2 to TRBJ2-7; 7 bases fit TRBD1. Germline lookup yields CDR1 SGHTA and CDR2 FQGNSA. CDR3 size: 19 residues. V trimming: 3 bases; J trimming: 1 base; junction bases outside the gene matches: 18. CDR3 sequence: CASSFRDSRTHGGSYEQYF. CDR3 in DNA: TGTGCCAGCAGCTTCCGGGACAGCCGGACTCATGGCGGATCCTACGAGCAGTACTTC.

DNA for the CDR3: TGTGCCAGTAGTAGAGACAGCCTAGCTCGCCCCAATGAAAAACTGTTTTTT. Its protein is CASSRDSLARPNEKLFF. This chain connects TRBV19 to TRBJ1-4, with D maybe TRBD1 (5 bases). Germline assignment: CDR1 LNHDA and CDR2 SQIVND (reference sequence). V was shortened by 4 bases and J by 5 bases, with 20 bases between the two germline ends. The CDR3 has 17 amino acids.

The chain recombines TRBV11-2 with TRBJ2-7, with 8 bases identical to TRBD2. V lost 2 bases to trimming and J lost 3 bases; unmatched junction nucleotides: 3. The germline gives CDR1 SGHAT, CDR2 FQNNGV. The CDR3 spans 14 residues. The DNA of the CDR3 is TGTGCCAGCAGCTTAAGCGGGAGCCTCTACGAGCAGTACTTC. This codes for CASSLSGSLYEQYF.